This TCR beta chain was profiled in a study of OX40 agonist ivuxolimab in advanced cancers. Whole-study context: Therapy given before enrollment (anti-PD-1, anti-PD-L1 or anti-CTLA-4) was allowed, and 30% to 50% had some.

The method was immunoSEQ multiplex PCR; TCRdb's version includes in-frame clones alone and lacks a portion of them. The sample records about 50,000 clones, around 74% being singletons. The CDR3 sequence is 14 residues long. Germline CDR1 is MGHRA and CDR2 is YSYEKL. V shed 3 bases and J shed 12 bases, with 21 bases lying between them. Study conclusions and caveats: The study observed clonal expansion of CD4+ and CD8+ blood T cells by week 6 at 0.1 to 3.0 mg/kg. Some patients without response likewise showed low normalized clonal expansion.

By its share, this clone is medium-sized. Its antigen is still unknown. Blood samples were obtained at baseline, cycle 4 day 1, and cycle 7 day 1. This clonotype was obtained from an adult with an advanced solid tumor such as melanoma, head and neck, liver or kidney cancer. This chain joins TRBV4-1 and TRBJ2-7, with a weak D call TRBD2 (6 bases). This material consisted of CD4+ or CD8+ T cells sorted from blood, taken in a trial of the OX40 agonist ivuxolimab. CDR3 DNA sequence: TGCGCCAGCAGCCAGATGCGGGCGGGGTTCCCGCCGTACTTC. Translated, it gives CASSQMRAGFPPYF.